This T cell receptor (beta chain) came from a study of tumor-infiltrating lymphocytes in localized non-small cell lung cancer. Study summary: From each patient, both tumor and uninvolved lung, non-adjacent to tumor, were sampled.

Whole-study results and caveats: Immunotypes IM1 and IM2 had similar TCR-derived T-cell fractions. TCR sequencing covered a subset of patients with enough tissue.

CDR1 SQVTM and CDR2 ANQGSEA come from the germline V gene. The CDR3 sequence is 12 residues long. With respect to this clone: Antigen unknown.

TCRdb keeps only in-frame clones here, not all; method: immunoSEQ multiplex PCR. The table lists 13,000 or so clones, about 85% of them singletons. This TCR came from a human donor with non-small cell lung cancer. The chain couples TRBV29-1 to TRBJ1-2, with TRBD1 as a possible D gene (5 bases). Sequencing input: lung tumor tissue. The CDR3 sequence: CTAVRGHYGYTF. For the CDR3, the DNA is TGCACCGCCGTGAGGGGCCACTATGGCTACACCTTC. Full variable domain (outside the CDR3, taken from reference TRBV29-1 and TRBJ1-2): SAVISQKPSRDICQRGTSLTIQCQVDSQVTMMFWYRQQPGQSLTLIATANQGSEATYESGFVIDKFPISRPNLTFSTLTVSNMSPEDSSIYLCTAVRGHYGYTFGSGTRLTVV.